Described below is a single T cell receptor (beta chain) sequence and its context. As yet, its antigen is unknown. These data come from a study of somatic mutations in cytotoxic T cells in rheumatoid arthritis. About the study: Flow-sorting brought some V beta antibody-stained T-cell populations to nearly 100% purity, V beta1+ cells sequenced for TCRB among them. The study's findings and limits: No multiple-comparison adjustment was applied to the slight TRBV07 underrepresentation in rheumatoid arthritis patients.

The table came from immunoSEQ multiplex PCR; TCRdb's copy has only in-frame clones and leaves some out. The sample yields about 10,000 clones, roughly 80% seen once. V lost 1 base and J 2 bases, leaving 5 bases between the germline ends. This CDR3 spans 12 amino acids. Germline V lookup: CDR1 SQVTM, CDR2 ANQGSEA. The sequence came from a man aged 50 to 60 in good health. Sequenced: CD8+ T cells sorted from blood. The V call is TRBV29-1, the J call TRBJ1-2; no clear D. For the CDR3, the DNA is TGCAGCGTTGAAGTTATAAACTATGGCTACACCTTC. This codes for CSVEVINYGYTF.